In this sample, the clone carrying this T cell receptor beta chain turned up a few times. Its cognate antigen is unknown. The CDR3 runs to 14 residues. With 1 base removed from V and 2 bases from J, the gap between germline ends came to 3 bases. The sample originates from a study of post-analysis software for immune sequencing data. Overall study findings and caveats: There were five or six TRBV segments more frequent in patients than controls, and TRBV5-6, TRBV5-1 and TRBV20-1 were among them.

Presence of unique molecular identifiers characterized the TCR beta cDNA libraries. From the PCR reads, TCRdb called clonotypes with MiXCR, one entry per CDR3 protein. Of 500,000 to 600,000 distinct CDR3 sequences in the sample, about 44% were seen once. The material sequenced was blood. V gene TRBV12-3 or TRBV12-4 combines with J gene TRBJ2-6; D is ambiguous. This receptor was identified in a girl between 10 and 17 years old with multiple sclerosis. CDR3 region: CASSLVPGANVLTF. The CDR3 coding sequence is TGTGCCAGCAGTTTAGTACCTGGGGCCAACGTCCTGACTTTC.